The rows below give T cell receptor beta chains drawn from one sample of a study of blood T cell repertoires in COVID-19. The method was immunoSEQ multiplex PCR; TCRdb's version includes in-frame clones alone and lacks a portion of them. The table has roughly 240,000 clones, 65% to 90% seen once. The specimen sequenced was peripheral blood. The receptors originated from a woman aged 65 to 85 with acute or convalescent COVID-19. Each CDR3 is given with its conserved first and last residue. Each record gives: CDR3 length, J gene, V gene, CDR3 protein.

14	TRBJ1-4	TRBV19	CASSIPGRNEKLFF
18	TRBJ2-3	TRBV7-9	CASSFERIVAQTSDTQYF
14	TRBJ2-1	TRBV7-9	CASSLGLAGNEQFF
13	TRBJ2-2	TRBV6-5	CAIKPGFGGELFF
19	TRBJ2-1	TRBV21-1	CASSKENERRSRKFDEQFF
14	TRBJ1-2	TRBV11-2	CASSFGQGASGYTF
18	TRBJ2-3	TRBV7-2	CASSGRQGLITALNTQYF
15	TRBJ2-2	TRBV28	CASSLYSGGTGELFF
14	TRBJ1-2	TRBV5-6	CASSFKGQGYGYTF
14	TRBJ1-3	TRBV6-5	CASRGQGRGNTIYF
16	TRBJ2-2	TRBV24-1	CATSDSSDTYTGELFF
15	TRBJ1-2	TRBV19	CASSTRDRGNYGYTF
17	TRBJ1-5	TRBV3-1/TRBV3-2	CASSFGPGTGGNQPQHF
15	TRBJ1-2	TRBV6-2/TRBV6-3	CASTPKDRANYGYTF
16	TRBJ2-7	TRBV7-2	CASSLRPGQGQNEQYF
14	TRBJ2-3	TRBV3-1/TRBV3-2	CASSQDSGGGTQYF
15	TRBJ1-3	TRBV2	CASRPTESSGNTIYF
14	TRBJ1-1	TRBV3-1/TRBV3-2	CASSTGQLNTEAFF
13	TRBJ2-7	TRBV24-1	CATEDTFSYEQYF
12	TRBJ1-5	TRBV19	CASSDRVQPQHF
15	TRBJ1-2	TRBV4-1	CASSQPDRGPMGYTF
15	TRBJ2-2	TRBV7-9	CASSFAPPGVGELFF
12	TRBJ1-1	TRBV29-1	CSVQAGLGEAFF
15	TRBJ2-2	TRBV19	CASSSLQVNTGELFF
14	TRBJ1-2	TRBV24-1	CATSPGTGGNGYTF
16	TRBJ2-3	TRBV3-1/TRBV3-2	CASSHHRDWGTDTQYF
15	TRBJ2-7	TRBV7-4	CASSADRGPTYEQYF
14	TRBJ1-2	TRBV6-6	CASSYSSQGHGYTF